The clone carrying this T cell receptor (beta chain) was counted between two and nine times. Its specificity is not known. As for time point: patch test 3, about 24 weeks after DPC sensitization. Treatment given: therapeutic diphenylcyclopropenone sensitization with weekly scalp DPC. Blood draws preceded each patch test application. MiXCR, run by TCRdb on the RACE reads, gives a single entry per CDR3 protein. The sample holds roughly 100,000 distinct CDR3 sequences, under 35% seen once. The CDR3 is 17 residues long. With 3 bases removed from V and 3 bases from J, the gap between germline ends came to 18 bases. The data derive from a study of human T cells and chemical hapten exposure. Study overall: Sensitization used 2% DPC on roughly 2 cm by roughly 2 cm upper inner arm skin. Alopecia areata, totalis or universalis was found in mostly female patients.

Findings and caveats of the study: Healthy people's immune response may differ from that of the donors, who had alopecia.

The chain combines TRBV12-3 or TRBV12-4 with TRBJ2-1; D perhaps matches TRBD1 (6 bases). This receptor was obtained from a man aged 35 to 55 with alopecia areata. Some clones in this sample may be carry-over from other donors' samples. The sequences come from whole blood, collected in connection with sensitization to the hapten diphenylcyclopropenone (DPC). CDR3 region: CASSLFPGVSFYNEQFF. The CDR3 bases are TGTGCCAGCAGTTTGTTCCCAGGGGTCTCTTTCTACAATGAGCAGTTCTTC.